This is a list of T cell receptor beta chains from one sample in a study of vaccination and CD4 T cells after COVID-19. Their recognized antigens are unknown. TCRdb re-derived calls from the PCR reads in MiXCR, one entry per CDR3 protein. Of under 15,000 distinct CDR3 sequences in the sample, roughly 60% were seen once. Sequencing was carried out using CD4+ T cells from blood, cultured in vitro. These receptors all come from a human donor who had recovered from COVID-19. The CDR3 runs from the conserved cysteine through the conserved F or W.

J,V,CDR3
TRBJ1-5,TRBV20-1,CSVQPGGHQPQHF
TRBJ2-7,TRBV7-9,CASSHPRSPATRLYEQYF
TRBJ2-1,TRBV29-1,CSGWGNEGNEQFF
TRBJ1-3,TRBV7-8,CASSLEGGYGNTIYF
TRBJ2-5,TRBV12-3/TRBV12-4,CASSFGTSGMETQYF
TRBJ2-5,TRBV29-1,CSVEVTPGRSQETQYF
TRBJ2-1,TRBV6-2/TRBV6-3,CASRKPPGTSIYNEQFF
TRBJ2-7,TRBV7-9,CASSLQGNEQYF
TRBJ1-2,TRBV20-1,CSARRGGSYGYTF
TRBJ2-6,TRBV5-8,CASSTLPGHRNSGANVLTF
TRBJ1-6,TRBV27,CASITKVRSPLHF
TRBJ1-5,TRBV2,CASSDDRARNQPQHF
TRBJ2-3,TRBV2,CASSETRGSDTQYF
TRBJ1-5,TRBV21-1,CASSKKGTGASPPRQPQHF
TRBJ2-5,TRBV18,CASSGAVQETQYF
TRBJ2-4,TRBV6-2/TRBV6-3,CASSYLRDSLRGNIQYF
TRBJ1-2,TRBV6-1,CASRGTGYGYTF
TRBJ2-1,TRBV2,CASSERYPGIGKQFF
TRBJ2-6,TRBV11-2,CASSPGTGRPGANVLTF
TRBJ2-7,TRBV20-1,CSVNSGLAGGNSYEQYF
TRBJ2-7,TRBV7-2,CASSPAGGSQYEQYF
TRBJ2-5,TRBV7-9,CASSPGASGEQETQYF
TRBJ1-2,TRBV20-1,CSAARSSTANYGYTF
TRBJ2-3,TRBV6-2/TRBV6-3,CASSHQTDTQYF
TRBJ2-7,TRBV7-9,CASSATLAGAEQYF
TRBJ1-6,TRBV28,CASRPSGEDNSPLHF
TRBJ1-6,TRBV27,CASRPRGSYNSPLHF
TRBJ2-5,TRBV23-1,CASSQPELPGQEETQYF
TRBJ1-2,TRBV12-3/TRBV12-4,CASSGQNYGYTF
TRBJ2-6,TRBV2,CASTLDRVGSGANVLTF
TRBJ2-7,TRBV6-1,CASRPGLAENSYEQYF
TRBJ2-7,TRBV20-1,CSAPTSSGSYEQYF
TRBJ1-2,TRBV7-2,CASSLDLSRARLF
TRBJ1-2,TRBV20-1,CSARDGSREWYGYTF
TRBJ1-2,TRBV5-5,CASSLRTDYGYTF
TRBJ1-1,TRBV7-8,CASSLYSGSEAFF
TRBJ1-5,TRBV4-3,CASSQDIGGGAYQPQHF
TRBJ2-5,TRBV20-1,CSASQLETQYF
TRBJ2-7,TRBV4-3,CASSQDARSYEQYF
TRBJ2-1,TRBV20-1,CSAPLPPYNEQFF
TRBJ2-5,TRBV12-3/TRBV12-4,CASSLGDQETQYF
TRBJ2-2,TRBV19,CASSTFGSGTGELFF
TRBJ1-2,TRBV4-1,CASSQVGGRGYGYTF
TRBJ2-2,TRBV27,CASSLDRGDTGELFF
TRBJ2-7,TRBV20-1,CSASLVQTSGRGEQYF
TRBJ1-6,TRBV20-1,CSARDPWDRKNSPLHF
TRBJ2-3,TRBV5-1,CASWDTGTDTQYF
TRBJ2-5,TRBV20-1,CSATGTLAEQETQYF
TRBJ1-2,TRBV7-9,CASSLTGAGYTF
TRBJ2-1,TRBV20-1,CSARDASGRSYNEQFF
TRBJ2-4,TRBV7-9,CASSQGGTRGALAGIRNIQYF
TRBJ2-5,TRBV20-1,CSARDRGGGPVETQYF
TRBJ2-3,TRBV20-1,CSARMGLAGAGDTQYF
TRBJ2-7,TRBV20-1,CSAARDREDEQYF
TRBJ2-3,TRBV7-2,CASSHNRGPHTDTQYF
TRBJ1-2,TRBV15,CATSRVGTGLDGYTF